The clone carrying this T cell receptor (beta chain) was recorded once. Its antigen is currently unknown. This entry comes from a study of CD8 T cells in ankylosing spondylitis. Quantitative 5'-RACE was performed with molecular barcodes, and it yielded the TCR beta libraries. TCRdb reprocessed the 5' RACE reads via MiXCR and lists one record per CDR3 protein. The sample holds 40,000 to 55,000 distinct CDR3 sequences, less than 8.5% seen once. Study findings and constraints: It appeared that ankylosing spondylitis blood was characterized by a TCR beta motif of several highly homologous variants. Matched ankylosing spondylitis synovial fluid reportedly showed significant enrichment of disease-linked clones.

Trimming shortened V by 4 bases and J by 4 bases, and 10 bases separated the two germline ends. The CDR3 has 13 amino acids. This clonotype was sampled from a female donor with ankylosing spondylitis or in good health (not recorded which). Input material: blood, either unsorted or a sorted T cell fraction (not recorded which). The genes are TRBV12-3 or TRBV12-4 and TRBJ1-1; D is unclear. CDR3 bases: TGTGCCAGCAGTTCTGGCCCCGCCACTGAAGCTTTCTTT. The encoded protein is CASSSGPATEAFF.